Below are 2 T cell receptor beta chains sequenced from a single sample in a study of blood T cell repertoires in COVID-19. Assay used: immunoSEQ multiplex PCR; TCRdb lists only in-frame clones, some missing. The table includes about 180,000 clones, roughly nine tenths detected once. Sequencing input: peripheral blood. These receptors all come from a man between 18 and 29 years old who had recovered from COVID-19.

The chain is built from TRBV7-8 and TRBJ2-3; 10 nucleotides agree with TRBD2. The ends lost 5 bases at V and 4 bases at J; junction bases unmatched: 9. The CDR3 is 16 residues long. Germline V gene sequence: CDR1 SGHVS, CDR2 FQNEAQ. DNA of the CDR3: TGTGCCAGCAGCCTGGGACTAGCGAGATTAGCAGATACGCAGTATTTT. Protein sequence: CASSLGLARLADTQYF. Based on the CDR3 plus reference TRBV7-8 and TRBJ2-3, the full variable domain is GAGVSQSPRYKVAKRGQDVALRCDPISGHVSLFWYQQALGQGPEFLTYFQNEAQLDKSGLPSDRFFAERPEGSVSTLKIQRTQQEDSAVYLCASSLGLARLADTQYFGPGTRLTVL.

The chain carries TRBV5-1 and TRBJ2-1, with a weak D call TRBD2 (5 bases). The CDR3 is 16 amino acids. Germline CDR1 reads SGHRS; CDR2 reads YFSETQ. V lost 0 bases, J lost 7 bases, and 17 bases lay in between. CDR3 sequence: CASSLGSRVLRNEQFF. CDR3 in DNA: TGCGCCAGCAGCTTGGGATCGCGGGTACTTAGAAATGAGCAGTTCTTC.